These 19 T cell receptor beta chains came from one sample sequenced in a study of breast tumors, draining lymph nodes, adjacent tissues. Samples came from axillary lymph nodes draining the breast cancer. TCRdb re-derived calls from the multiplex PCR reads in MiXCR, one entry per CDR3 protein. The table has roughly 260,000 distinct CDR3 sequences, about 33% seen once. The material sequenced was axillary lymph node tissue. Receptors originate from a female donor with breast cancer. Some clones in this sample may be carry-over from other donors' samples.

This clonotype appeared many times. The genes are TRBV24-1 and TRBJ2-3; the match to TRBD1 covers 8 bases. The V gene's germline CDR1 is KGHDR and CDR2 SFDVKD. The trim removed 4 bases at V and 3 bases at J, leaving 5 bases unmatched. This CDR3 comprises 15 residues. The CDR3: CATSDTRQGTDTQYF. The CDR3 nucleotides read TGTGCCACCAGTGACACGCGACAGGGGACAGATACGCAGTATTTT.

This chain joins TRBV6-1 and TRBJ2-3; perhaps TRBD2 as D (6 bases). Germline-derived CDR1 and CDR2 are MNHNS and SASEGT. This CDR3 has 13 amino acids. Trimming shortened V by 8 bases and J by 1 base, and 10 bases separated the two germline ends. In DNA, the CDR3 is TGTGCCAGCCTTTCTAGCGGCACAGATACGCAGTATTTT. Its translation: CASLSSGTDTQYF.

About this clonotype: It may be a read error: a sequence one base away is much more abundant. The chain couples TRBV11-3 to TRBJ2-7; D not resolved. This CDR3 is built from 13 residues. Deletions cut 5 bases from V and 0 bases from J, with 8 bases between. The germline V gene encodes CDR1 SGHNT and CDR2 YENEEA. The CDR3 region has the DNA TGTGCCAGCAGCCGCGGAGACTCCTACGAGCAGTACTTC. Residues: CASSRGDSYEQYF.

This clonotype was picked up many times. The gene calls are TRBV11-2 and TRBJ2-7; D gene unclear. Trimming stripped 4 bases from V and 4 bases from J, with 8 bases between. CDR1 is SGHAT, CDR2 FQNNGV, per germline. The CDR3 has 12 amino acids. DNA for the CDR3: TGTGCCAGCAGCTATGGTCTGTACGAGCAGTACTTC. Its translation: CASSYGLYEQYF.

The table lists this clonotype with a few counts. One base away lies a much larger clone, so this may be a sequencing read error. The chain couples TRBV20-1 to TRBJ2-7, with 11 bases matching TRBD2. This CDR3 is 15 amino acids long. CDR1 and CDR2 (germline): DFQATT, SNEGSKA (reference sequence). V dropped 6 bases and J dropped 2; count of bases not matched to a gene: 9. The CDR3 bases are TGCAGTGCCCCCCTGGGACTAGCGGATCCCTACGAGCAGTACTTC. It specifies CSAPLGLADPYEQYF.

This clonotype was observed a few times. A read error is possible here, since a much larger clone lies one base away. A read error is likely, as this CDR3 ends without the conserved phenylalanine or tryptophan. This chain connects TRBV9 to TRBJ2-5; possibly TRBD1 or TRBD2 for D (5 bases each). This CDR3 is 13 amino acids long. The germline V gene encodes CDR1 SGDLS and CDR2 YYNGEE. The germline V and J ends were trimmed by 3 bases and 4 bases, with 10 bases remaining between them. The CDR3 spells CASSGGALETQYS. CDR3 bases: TGTGCCAGCAGCGGAGGGGCCTTAGAGACCCAGTACTCC.

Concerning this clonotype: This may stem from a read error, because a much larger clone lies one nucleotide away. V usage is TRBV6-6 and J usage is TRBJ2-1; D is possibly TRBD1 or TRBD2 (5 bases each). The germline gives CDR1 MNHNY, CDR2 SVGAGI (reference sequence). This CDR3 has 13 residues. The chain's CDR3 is CAGSYEGSGEQFF. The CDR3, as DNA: TGTGCCGGCAGTTACGAGGGGTCGGGTGAGCAGTTCTTC.

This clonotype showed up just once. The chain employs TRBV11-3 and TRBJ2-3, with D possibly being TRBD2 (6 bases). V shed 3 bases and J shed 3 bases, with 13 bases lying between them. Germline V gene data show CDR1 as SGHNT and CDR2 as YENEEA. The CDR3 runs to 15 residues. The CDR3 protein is CASSFGGKGTDTQYF. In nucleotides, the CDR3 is TGTGCCAGCAGCTTCGGCGGGAAGGGGACAGATACGCAGTATTTT.

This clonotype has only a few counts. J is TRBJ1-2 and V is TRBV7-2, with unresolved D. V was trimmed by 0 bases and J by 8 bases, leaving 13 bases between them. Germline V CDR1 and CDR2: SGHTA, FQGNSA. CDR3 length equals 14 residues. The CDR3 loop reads CASSLAWSERGYTF. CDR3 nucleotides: TGTGCCAGCAGCTTAGCTTGGAGCGAAAGGGGCTACACCTTC.

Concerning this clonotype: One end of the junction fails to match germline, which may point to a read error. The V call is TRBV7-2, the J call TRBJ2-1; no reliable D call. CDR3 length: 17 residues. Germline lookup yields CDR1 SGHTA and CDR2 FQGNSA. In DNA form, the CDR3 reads TGTGCCAGCAGCCGCCGGTTCGGGCGGCCGGCCTACAATGAGCAGTCCTTC. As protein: CASSRRFGRPAYNEQSF.

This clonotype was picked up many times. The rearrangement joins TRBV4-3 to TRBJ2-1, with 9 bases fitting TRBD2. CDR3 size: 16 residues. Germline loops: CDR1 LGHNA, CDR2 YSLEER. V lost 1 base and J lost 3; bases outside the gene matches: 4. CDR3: CASSQVAGDRYNEQFF. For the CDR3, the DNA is TGCGCCAGCAGCCAAGTAGCGGGAGATCGCTACAATGAGCAGTTCTTC.

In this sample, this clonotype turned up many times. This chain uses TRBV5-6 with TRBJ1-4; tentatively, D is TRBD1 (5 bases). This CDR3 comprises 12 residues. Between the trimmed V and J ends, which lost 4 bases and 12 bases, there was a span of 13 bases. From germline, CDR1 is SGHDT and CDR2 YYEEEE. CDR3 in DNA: TGTGCCAGCAGCCGGGGGGGGAAGGAACTGTTTTTT. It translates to CASSRGGKELFF.

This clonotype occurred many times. The CDR3 sequence is CASSQVAGSGRVHNEQFF. CDR3 sequence (DNA): TGTGCCAGCAGCCAAGTCGCCGGGAGCGGGAGAGTACACAATGAGCAGTTCTTC. The V and J genes are TRBV4-2 and TRBJ2-1; 8 positions agree with TRBD2. CDR3 length: 18 residues. CDR1 LGHNA and CDR2 YNFKEQ come from the germline V gene. The V and J ends lost 1 base and 5 bases, in that order; junction bases with no gene match: 13.

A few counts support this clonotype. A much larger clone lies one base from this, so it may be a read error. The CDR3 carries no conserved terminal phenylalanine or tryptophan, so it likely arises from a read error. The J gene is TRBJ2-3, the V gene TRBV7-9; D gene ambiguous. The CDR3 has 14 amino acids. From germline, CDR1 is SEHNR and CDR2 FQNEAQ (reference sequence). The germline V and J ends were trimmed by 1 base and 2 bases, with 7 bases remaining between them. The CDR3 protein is CASSLDDATDTQYL. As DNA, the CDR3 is TGTGCCAGCAGCTTAGACGACGCCACAGATACGCAGTATCTT.

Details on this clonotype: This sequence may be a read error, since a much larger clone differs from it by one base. CDR3 loop: CASSLGRAETQYF. DNA of the CDR3: TGTGCCAGCAGCCTGGGGAGGGCTGAGACCCAGTACTTC. The rearrangement links TRBV6-5 to TRBJ2-5; 7 bases line up with TRBD2. Trimming at V came to 6 bases and at J to 5 bases, leaving 6 bases not matched to a gene. Germline values: CDR1 MNHEY, CDR2 SVGAGI. The CDR3 sequence is 13 residues long.

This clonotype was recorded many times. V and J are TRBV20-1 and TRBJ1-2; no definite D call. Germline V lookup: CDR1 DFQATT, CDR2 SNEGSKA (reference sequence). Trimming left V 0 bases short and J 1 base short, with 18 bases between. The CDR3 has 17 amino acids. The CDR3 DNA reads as TGCAGTGCTAGAGATCTCGGCCACCTCAGCGTTAACTATGGCTACACCTTC. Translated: CSARDLGHLSVNYGYTF.

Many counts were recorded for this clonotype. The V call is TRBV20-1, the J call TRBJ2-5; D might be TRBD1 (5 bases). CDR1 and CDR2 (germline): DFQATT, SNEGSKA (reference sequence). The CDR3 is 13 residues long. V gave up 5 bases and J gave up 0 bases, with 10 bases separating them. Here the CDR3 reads CSALGHDQETQYF. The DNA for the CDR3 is TGCAGTGCTCTAGGACACGACCAAGAGACCCAGTACTTC.

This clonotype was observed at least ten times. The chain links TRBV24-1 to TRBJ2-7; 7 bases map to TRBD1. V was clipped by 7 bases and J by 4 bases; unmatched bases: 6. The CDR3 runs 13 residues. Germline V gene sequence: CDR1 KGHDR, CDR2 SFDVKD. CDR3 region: CATRVDREYEQYF. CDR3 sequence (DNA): TGTGCCACCAGGGTCGACAGGGAGTACGAGCAGTACTTC.

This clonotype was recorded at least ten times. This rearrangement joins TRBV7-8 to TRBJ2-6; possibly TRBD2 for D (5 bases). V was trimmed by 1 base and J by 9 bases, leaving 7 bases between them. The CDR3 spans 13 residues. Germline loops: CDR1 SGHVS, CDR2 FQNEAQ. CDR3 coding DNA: TGTGCCAGCAGCTTAGGGGGAGTCAACGTCCTGACTTTC. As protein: CASSLGGVNVLTF.